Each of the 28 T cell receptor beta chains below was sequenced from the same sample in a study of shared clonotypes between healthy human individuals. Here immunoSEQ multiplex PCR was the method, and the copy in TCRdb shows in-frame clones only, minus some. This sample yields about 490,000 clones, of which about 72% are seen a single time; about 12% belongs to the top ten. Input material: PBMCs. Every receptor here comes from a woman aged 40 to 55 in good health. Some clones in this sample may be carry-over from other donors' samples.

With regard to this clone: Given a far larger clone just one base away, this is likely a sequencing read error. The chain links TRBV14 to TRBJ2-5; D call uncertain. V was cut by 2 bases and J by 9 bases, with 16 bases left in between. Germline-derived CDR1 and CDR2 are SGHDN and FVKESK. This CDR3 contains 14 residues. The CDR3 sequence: CASSQPALREAQYF. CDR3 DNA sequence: TGTGCCAGCAGCCAACCAGCTCTTCGTGAGGCCCAGTACTTC.

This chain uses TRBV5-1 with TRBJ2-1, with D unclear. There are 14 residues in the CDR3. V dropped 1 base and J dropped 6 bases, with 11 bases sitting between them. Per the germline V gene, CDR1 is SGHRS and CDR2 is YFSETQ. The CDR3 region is CASSLSAAVNEQFF. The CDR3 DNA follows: TGCGCCAGCAGCTTGTCTGCGGCCGTCAATGAGCAGTTCTTC.

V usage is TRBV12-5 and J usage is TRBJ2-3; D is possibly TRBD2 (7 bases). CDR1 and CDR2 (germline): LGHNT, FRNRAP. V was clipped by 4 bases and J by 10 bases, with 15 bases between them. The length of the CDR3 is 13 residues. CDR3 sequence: CASGSSLGGPQYF. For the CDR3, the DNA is TGTGCTAGTGGTTCCAGCCTGGGGGGGCCGCAGTATTTT. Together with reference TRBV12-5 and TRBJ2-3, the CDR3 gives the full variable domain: DARVTQTPRHKVTEMGQEVTMRCQPILGHNTVFWYRQTMMQGLELLAYFRNRAPLDDSGMPKDRFSAEMPDATLATLKIQPSEPRDSAVYFCASGSSLGGPQYFGPGTRLTVL.

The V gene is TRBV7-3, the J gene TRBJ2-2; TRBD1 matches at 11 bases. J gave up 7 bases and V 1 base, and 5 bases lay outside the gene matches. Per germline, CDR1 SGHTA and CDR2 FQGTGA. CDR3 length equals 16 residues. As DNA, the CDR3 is TGTGCCAGCAGCTTAAGTGGACAGGGGGCAAGCGGGGAGCTGTTTTTT. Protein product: CASSLSGQGASGELFF.

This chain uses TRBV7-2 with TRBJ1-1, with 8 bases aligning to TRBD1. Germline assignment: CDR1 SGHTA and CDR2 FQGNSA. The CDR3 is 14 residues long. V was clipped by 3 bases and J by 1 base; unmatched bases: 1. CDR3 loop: CASSLDRANTEAFF. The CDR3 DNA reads TGTGCCAGCAGCTTGGACAGGGCGAACACTGAAGCTTTCTTT. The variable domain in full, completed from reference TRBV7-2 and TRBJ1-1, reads GAGVSQSPSNKVTEKGKDVELRCDPISGHTALYWYRQSLGQGLEFLIYFQGNSAPDKSGLPSDRFSAERTGGSVSTLTIQRTQQEDSAVYLCASSLDRANTEAFFGQGTRLTVV.

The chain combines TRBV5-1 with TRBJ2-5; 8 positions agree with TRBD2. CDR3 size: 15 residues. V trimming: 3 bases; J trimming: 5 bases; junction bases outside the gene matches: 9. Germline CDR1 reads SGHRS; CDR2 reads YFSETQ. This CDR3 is CASSSGRAVGETQYF. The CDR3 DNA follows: TGCGCCAGCAGCTCCGGGAGGGCCGTCGGGGAGACCCAGTACTTC.

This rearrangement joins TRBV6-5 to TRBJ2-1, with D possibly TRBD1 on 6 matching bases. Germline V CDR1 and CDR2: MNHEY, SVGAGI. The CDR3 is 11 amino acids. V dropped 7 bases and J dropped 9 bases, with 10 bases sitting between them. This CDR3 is CASTIGGEQFF. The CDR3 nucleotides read TGTGCCAGCACCATAGGGGGTGAGCAGTTCTTC.

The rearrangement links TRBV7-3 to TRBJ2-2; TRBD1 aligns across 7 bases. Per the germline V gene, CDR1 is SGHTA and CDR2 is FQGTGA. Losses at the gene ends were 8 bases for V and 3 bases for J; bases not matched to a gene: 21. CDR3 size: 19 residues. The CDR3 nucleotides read TGTGCCAGCTCAAAAACTCGCAATCCGGGACAGTCCTACACCGGGGAGCTGTTTTTT. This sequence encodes CASSKTRNPGQSYTGELFF.

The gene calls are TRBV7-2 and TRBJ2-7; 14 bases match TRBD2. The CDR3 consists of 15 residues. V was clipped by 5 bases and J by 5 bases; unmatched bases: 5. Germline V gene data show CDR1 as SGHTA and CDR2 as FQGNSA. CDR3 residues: CASSPGLAGVNEQYF. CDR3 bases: TGTGCCAGCAGCCCGGGACTAGCGGGAGTCAACGAGCAGTACTTC. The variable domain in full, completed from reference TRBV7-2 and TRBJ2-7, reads GAGVSQSPSNKVTEKGKDVELRCDPISGHTALYWYRQSLGQGLEFLIYFQGNSAPDKSGLPSDRFSAERTGGSVSTLTIQRTQQEDSAVYLCASSPGLAGVNEQYFGPGTRLTVT.

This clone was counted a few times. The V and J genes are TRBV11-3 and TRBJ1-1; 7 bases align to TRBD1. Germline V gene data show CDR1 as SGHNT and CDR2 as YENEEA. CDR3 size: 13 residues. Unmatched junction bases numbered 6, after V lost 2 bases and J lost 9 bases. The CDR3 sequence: CASSLLAGGKAFF. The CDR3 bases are TGTGCCAGCAGCTTATTGGCAGGGGGGAAAGCTTTCTTT.

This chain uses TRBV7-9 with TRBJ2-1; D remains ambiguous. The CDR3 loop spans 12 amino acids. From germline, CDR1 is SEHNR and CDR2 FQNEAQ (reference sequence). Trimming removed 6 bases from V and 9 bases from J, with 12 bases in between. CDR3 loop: CASSLWMVEQFF. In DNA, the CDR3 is TGTGCCAGCAGTCTCTGGATGGTTGAGCAGTTCTTC.

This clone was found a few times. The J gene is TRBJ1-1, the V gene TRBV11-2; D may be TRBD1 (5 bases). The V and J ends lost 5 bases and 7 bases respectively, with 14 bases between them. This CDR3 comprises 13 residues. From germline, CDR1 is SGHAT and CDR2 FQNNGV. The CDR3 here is CASSPTWRGEAFF. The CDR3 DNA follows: TGTGCCAGCAGCCCCACCTGGAGGGGTGAAGCTTTCTTT.

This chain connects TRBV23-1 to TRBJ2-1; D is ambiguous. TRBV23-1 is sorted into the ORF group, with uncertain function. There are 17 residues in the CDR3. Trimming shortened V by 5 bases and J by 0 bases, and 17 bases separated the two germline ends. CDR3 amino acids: CASSLVWRQSSYNEQFF. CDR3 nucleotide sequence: TGCGCCAGCAGTTTGGTGTGGCGGCAGAGCTCCTACAATGAGCAGTTCTTC.

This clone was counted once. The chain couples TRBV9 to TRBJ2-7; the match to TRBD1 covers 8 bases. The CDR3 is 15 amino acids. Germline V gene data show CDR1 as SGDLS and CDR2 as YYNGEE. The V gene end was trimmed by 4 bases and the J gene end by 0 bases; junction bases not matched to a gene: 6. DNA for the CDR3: TGTGCCAGCAGCCCGAGACAGGGGCCCTCCTACGAGCAGTACTTC. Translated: CASSPRQGPSYEQYF.

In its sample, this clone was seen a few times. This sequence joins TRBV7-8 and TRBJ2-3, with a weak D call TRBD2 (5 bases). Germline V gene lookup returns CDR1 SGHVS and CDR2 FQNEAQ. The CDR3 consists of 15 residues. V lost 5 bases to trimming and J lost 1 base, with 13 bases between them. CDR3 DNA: TGTGCCAGCAGCCTACAGAGTAGCGGCACAGATACGCAGTATTTT. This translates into CASSLQSSGTDTQYF.

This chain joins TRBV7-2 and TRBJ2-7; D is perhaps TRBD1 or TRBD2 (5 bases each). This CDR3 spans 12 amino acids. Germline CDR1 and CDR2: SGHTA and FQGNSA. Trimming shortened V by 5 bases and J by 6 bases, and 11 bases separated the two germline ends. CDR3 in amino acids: CASSRGLGEQYF. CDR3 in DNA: TGTGCCAGCAGCCGGGGCTTAGGCGAGCAGTACTTC. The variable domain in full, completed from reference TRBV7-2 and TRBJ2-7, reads GAGVSQSPSNKVTEKGKDVELRCDPISGHTALYWYRQSLGQGLEFLIYFQGNSAPDKSGLPSDRFSAERTGGSVSTLTIQRTQQEDSAVYLCASSRGLGEQYFGPGTRLTVT.

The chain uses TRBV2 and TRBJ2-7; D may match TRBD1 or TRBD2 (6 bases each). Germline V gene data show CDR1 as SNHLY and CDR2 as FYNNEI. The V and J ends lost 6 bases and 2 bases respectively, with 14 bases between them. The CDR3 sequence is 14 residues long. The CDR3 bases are TGTGCCAGCAGCCGCGAGAGGGGGGCCTACGAGCAGTACTTC. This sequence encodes CASSRERGAYEQYF.

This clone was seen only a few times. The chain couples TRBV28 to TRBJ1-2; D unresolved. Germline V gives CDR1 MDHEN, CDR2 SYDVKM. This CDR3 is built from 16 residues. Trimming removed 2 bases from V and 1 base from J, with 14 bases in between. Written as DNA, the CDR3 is TGTGCCAGCAGTTTAGTACTCAGTAGAAATAACTATGGCTACACCTTC. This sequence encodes CASSLVLSRNNYGYTF.

In DNA, the CDR3 is TGCGCCAGCAGCTTGGGTTCCAGCGGGAGGTTCTACAATGAGCAGTTCTTC. It yields the protein CASSLGSSGRFYNEQFF. The chain recombines TRBV5-1 with TRBJ2-1, with 9 bases matching TRBD2. J lost 3 bases, V lost 0 bases, and 7 bases had no gene match. Germline CDR1 SGHRS, CDR2 YFSETQ. CDR3 size: 17 residues.

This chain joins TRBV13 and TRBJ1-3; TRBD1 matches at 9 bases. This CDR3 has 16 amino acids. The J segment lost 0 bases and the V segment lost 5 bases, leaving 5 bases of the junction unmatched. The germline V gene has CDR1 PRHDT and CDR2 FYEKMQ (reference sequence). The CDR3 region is CASSLGTGSSGNTIYF. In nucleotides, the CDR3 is TGTGCCAGCAGCCTGGGGACAGGGAGCTCTGGAAACACCATATATTTT.

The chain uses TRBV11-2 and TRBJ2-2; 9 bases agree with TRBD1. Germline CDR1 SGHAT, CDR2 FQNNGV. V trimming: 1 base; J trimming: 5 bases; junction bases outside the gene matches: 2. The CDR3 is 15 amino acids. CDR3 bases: TGTGCCAGCAGCTTAGGCGACAGGGGGACCGGGGAGCTGTTTTTT. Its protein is CASSLGDRGTGELFF.

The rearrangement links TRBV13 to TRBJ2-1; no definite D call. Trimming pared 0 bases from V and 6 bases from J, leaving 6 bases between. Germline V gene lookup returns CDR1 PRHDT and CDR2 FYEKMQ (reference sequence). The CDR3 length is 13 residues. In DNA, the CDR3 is TGTGCCAGCAGCTTAGGGAACACCAATGAGCAGTTCTTC. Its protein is CASSLGNTNEQFF.

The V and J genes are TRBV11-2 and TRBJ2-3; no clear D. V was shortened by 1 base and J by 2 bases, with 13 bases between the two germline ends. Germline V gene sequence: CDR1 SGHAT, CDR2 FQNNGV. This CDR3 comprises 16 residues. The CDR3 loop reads CASSLVGSRLTDTQYF. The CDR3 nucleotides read TGTGCCAGCAGCTTAGTTGGGTCCCGACTCACAGATACGCAGTATTTT.

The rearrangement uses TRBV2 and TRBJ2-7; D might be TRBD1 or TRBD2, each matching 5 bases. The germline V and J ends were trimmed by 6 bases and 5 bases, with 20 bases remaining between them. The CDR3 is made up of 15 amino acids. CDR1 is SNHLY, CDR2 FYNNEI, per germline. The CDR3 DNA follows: TGTGCCAGCAGCCGGGACGGACCCCAAGCGGACGAGCAGTACTTC. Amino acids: CASSRDGPQADEQYF.

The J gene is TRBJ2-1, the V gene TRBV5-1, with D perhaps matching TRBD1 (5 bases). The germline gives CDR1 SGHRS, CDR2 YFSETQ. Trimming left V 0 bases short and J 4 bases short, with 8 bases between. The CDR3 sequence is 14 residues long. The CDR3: CASSLADRYNEQFF. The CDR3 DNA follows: TGCGCCAGCAGCTTGGCTGACAGATACAATGAGCAGTTCTTC.

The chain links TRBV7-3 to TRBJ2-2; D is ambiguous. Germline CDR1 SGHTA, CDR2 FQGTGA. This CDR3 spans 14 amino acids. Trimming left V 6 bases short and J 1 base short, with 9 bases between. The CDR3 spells CASSTQRNTGELFF. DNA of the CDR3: TGTGCCAGCAGTACCCAGAGGAACACCGGGGAGCTGTTTTTT.

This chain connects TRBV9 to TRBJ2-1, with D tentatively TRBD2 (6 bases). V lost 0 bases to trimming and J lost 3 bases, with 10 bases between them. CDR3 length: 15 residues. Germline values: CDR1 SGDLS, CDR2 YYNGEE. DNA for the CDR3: TGTGCCAGCAGCGTAGCGGGAGTGGTCTACAATGAGCAGTTCTTC. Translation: CASSVAGVVYNEQFF.

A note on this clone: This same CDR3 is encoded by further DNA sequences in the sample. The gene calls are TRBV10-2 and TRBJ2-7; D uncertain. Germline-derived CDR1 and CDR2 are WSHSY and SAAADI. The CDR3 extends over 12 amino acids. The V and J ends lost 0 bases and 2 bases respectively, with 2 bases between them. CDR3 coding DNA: TGCGCCAGCAGTGAGTCAGCCTACGAGCAGTACTTC. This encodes CASSESAYEQYF.